The rows below give T cell receptor beta chains drawn from one sample of a study of blood T cell repertoires in COVID-19. Clones were read by immunoSEQ multiplex PCR, and TCRdb kept only the in-frame ones, dropping some. The data show 100,000 to 150,000 clones, 85% to 90% seen once. The sequenced sample consisted of peripheral blood. The source of these receptors is a woman over 75 with COVID-19, enrolled during active disease. The conserved cysteine and the conserved F or W are not part of the CDR3 here. The D gene is left open where the match is weak.

J gene,V gene,D gene,CDR3 protein
TRBJ1-1,TRBV28,NA,ASSERDTEAF
TRBJ2-2,TRBV19,TRBD2,ASSADRKPGLAGGIGGELF
TRBJ2-4,TRBV19,NA,ASSPRGRDKNIQY
TRBJ1-6,TRBV19,TRBD1,ASSPGQGRASPLH
TRBJ2-7,TRBV5-5,TRBD2,ASSQSGSYEQY
TRBJ1-2,TRBV6-6,TRBD1,ASRETGAGYGYT
TRBJ2-1,TRBV3-1/TRBV3-2,TRBD2,ASSQHVLFWTSGYNEQF
TRBJ2-3,TRBV12-3/TRBV12-4,TRBD1,ASRQGEADTQY
TRBJ1-1,TRBV7-6,NA,ASSFQLGQYTEAF
TRBJ2-7,TRBV21-1,NA,ASSKGLAGASEQY
TRBJ1-5,TRBV20-1,TRBD1,SASILAGGRQPQH
TRBJ1-1,TRBV6-2/TRBV6-3,NA,ASSPGYGYTEAF
TRBJ2-7,TRBV15,TRBD2,ATSRDFGLAGVYEQY
TRBJ2-2,TRBV5-1,TRBD1,ASSLEGSTGPTGRELF
TRBJ2-7,TRBV28,NA,ASSLLHRDNEQY
TRBJ1-1,TRBV28,TRBD1,ASGPQGLNTEAF
TRBJ2-7,TRBV28,NA,ASSPSWREQY
TRBJ1-2,TRBV7-6,TRBD1,ASSSETGTGETNYGYT
TRBJ2-3,TRBV6-5,TRBD2,ASTAGASTDTQY
TRBJ2-1,TRBV6-1,NA,ASSESRGEQF
TRBJ2-7,TRBV7-9,NA,ASSLGQYEQY
TRBJ1-2,TRBV3-1/TRBV3-2,NA,ASSQGKEVGGYT
TRBJ2-7,TRBV7-2,TRBD2,ASSLRDAAGEQY
TRBJ1-6,TRBV19,NA,ASSARTASPLH
TRBJ1-1,TRBV6-1,NA,ASSEIGGMNTEAF
TRBJ2-3,TRBV19,TRBD2,ASSPSGSRTDTQY
TRBJ2-7,TRBV4-2,TRBD1,ASSPSVTGGYEQY
TRBJ1-4,TRBV6-1,TRBD1,ASSEQGAKEKLF
TRBJ2-1,TRBV5-4,TRBD1,ASSLVILRDRKDNEQF
TRBJ2-7,TRBV27,TRBD2,ASSLGPRGDEQY
TRBJ2-1,TRBV6-6,TRBD2,AIQLPSGDEQF
TRBJ2-7,TRBV7-2,TRBD1,ASSGGTGGNYEQY
TRBJ1-2,TRBV19,NA,ASTQNYGYT
TRBJ2-1,TRBV13,NA,ATRRSSYNEQF
TRBJ2-7,TRBV5-4,NA,ASSLGRRDEQY
TRBJ2-5,TRBV10-3,TRBD2,AISSAGTIRETQY
TRBJ2-2,TRBV7-9,TRBD2,ASGGRANTGELF
TRBJ2-7,TRBV28,NA,ASSLSGFGSYEQY
TRBJ1-1,TRBV29-1,NA,SVDKGGGGTEAF
TRBJ2-3,TRBV27,NA,ASNRGGGMGTDTQY
TRBJ1-4,TRBV5-1,NA,ASSLALAGANEKLF
TRBJ2-1,TRBV7-2,NA,ASSADYWGNEQF
TRBJ1-1,TRBV18,TRBD1,ASSPLGTGANTEAF
TRBJ2-1,TRBV3-1/TRBV3-2,NA,ASSQASSYNEQF
TRBJ1-2,TRBV2,NA,ASRENTFGYT
TRBJ1-5,TRBV19,TRBD1,ASRRDRVDNQPQH
TRBJ1-1,TRBV10-3,TRBD1,AILRQGATEAF
TRBJ2-2,TRBV5-1,TRBD1,ASSDRVTGELF
TRBJ2-2,TRBV5-1,NA,ASSSRVSANTGELF
TRBJ2-3,TRBV4-2,NA,ASSQYPEGYTQY
TRBJ1-2,TRBV5-4,NA,ASSLVSANYGYT
TRBJ1-1,TRBV6-2/TRBV6-3,NA,ASSFGQYTEAF